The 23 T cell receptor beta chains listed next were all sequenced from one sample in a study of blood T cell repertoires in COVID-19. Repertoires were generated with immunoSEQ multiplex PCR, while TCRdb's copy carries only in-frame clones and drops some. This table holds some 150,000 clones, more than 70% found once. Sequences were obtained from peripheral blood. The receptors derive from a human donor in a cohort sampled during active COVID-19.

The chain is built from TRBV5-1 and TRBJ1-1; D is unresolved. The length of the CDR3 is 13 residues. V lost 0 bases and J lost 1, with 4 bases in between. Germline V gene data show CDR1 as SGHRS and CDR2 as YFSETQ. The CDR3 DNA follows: TGCGCCAGCAGCTTGGTGAGGAACACTGAAGCTTTCTTT. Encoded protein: CASSLVRNTEAFF. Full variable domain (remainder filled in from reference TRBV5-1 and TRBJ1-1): KAGVTQTPRYLIKTRGQQVTLSCSPISGHRSVSWYQQTPGQGLQFLFEYFSETQRNKGNFPGRFSGRQFSNSRSEMNVSTLELGDSALYLCASSLVRNTEAFFGQGTRLTVV.

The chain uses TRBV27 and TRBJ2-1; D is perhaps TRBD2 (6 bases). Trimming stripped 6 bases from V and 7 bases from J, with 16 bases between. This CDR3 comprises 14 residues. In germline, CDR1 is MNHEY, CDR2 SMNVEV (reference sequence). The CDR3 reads CASRRGWPGNEQFF. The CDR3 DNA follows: TGTGCCAGCAGACGGGGGTGGCCGGGGAATGAGCAGTTCTTC.

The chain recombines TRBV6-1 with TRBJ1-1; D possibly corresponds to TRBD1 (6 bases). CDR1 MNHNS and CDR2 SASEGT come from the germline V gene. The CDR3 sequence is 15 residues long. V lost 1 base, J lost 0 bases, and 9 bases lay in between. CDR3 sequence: CASSEVGGLNTEAFF. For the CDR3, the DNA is TGTGCCAGCAGTGAAGTAGGGGGACTGAACACTGAAGCTTTCTTT.

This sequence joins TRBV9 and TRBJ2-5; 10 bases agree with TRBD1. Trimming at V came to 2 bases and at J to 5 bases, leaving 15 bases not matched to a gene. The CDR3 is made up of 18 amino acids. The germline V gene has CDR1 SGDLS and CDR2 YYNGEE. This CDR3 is CASSVATGGQGLGETQYF. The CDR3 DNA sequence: TGTGCCAGCAGCGTCGCTACTGGGGGACAGGGGCTCGGGGAGACCCAGTACTTC.

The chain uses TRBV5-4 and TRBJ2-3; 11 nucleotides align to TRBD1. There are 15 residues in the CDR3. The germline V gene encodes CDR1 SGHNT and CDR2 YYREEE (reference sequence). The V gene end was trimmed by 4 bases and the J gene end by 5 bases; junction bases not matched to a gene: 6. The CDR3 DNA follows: TGTGCCAGCAGCGAGAGGACAGGGGGCGGAGATACGCAGTATTTT. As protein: CASSERTGGGDTQYF.

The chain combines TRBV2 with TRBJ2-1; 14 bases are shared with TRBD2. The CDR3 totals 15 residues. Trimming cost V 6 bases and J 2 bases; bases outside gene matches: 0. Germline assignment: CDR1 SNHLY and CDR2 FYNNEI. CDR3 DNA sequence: TGTGCCAGCAGGGGACTAGCGGGGGCCTACAATGAGCAGTTCTTC. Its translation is CASRGLAGAYNEQFF.

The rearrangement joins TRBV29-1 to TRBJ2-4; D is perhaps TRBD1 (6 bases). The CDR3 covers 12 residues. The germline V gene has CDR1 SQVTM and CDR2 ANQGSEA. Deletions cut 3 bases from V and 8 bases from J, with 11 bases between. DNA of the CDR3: TGCAGCGTTGATGGGGGCGCGGACATTCAGTACTTC. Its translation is CSVDGGADIQYF.

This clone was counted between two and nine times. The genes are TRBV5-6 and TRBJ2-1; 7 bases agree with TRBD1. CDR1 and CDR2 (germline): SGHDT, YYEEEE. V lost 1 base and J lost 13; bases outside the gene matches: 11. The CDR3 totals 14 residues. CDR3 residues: CASSLIHSGTVQFF. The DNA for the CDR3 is TGTGCCAGCAGCTTGATCCATTCCGGGACAGTCCAGTTCTTC.

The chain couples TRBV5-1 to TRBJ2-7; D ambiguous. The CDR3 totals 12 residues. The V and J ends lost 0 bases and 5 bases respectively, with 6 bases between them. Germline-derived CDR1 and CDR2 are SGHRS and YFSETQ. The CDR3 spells CASSLGGDEQYF. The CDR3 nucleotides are TGCGCCAGCAGCTTGGGCGGAGACGAGCAGTACTTC.

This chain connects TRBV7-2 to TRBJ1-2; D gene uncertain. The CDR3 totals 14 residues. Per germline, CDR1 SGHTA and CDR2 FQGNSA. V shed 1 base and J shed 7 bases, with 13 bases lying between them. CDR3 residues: CASSLGGGNFGYTF. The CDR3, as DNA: TGTGCCAGCAGCTTAGGGGGAGGGAATTTTGGCTACACCTTC.

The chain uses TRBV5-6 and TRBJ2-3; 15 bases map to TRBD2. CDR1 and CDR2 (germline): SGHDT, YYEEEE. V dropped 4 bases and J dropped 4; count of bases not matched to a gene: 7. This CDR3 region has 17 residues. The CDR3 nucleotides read TGTGCCAGCAGCCCCGGACGGACTAGCGGGGGGGCAGATACGCAGTATTTT. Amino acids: CASSPGRTSGGADTQYF.

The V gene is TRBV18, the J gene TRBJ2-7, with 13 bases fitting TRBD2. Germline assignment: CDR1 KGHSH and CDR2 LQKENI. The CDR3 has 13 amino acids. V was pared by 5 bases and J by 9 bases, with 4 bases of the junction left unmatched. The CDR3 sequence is CASSGTSGATQYF. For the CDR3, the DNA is TGTGCCAGCTCAGGGACTAGCGGGGCGACGCAGTACTTC.

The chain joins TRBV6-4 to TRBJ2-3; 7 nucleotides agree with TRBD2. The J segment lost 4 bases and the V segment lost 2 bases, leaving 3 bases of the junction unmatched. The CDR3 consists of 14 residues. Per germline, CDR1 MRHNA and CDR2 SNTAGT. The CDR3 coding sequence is TGTGCCAGCAGTGACGGCGGGGGTGCAGATACGCAGTATTTT. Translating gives CASSDGGGADTQYF.

The CDR3 sequence: CASSLVGGLSEYGYTF. DNA of the CDR3: TGCGCCAGCAGCTTGGTCGGGGGGCTGAGTGAGTATGGCTACACCTTC. The gene calls are TRBV5-1 and TRBJ1-2, with a tentative D call TRBD1 (6 bases). Trimming took off 0 bases at V and 5 bases at J, with 17 bases between the two ends. The length of the CDR3 is 16 residues. CDR1 is SGHRS, CDR2 YFSETQ, per germline.

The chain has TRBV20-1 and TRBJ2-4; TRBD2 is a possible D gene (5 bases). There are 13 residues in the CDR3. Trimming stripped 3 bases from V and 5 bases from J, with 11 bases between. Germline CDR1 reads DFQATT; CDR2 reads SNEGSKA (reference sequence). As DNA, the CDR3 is TGCAGTGCTAGTCGGGGTCAACAAAACATTCAGTACTTC. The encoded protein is CSASRGQQNIQYF.

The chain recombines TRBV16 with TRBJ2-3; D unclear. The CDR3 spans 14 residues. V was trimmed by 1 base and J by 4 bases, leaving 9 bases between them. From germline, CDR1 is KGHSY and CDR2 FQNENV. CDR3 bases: TGTGCCAGCAGCCAATTACCCCCAGCAGATACGCAGTATTTT. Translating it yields CASSQLPPADTQYF.

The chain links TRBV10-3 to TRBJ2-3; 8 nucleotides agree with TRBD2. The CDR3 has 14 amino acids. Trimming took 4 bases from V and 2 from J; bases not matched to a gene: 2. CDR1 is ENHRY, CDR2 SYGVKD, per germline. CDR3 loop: CAISGAGDTDTQYF. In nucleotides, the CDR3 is TGTGCCATCAGTGGAGCGGGGGACACAGATACGCAGTATTTT.

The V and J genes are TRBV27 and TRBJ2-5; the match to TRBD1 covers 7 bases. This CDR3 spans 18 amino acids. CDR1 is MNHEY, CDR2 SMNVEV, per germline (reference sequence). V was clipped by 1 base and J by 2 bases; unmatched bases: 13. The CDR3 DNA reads TGTGCCAGCAGTTTATACCCGGGAACAGGGGAGTGGCAAGAGACCCAGTACTTC. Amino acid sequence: CASSLYPGTGEWQETQYF.

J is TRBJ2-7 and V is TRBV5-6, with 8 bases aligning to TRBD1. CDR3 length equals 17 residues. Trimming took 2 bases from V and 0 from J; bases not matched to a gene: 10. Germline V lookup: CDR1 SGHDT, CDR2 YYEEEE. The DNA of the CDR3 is TGTGCCAGCAGCTTCGGACAGGGAAAAGCGGGCTCCTACGAGCAGTACTTC. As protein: CASSFGQGKAGSYEQYF. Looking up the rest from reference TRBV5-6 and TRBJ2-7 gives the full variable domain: DAGVTQSPTHLIKTRGQQVTLRCSPKSGHDTVSWYQQALGQGPQFIFQYYEEEERQRGNFPDRFSGHQFPNYSSELNVNALLLGDSALYLCASSFGQGKAGSYEQYFGPGTRLTVT.

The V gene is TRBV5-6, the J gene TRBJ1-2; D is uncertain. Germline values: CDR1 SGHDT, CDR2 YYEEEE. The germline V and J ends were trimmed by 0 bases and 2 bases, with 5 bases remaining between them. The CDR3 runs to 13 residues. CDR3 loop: CASSLELNYGYTF. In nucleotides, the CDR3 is TGTGCCAGCAGCTTGGAGCTCAACTATGGCTACACCTTC.

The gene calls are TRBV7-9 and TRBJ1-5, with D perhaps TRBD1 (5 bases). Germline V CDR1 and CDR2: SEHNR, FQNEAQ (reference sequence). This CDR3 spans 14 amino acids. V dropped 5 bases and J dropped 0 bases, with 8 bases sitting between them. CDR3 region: CASSQDNSNQPQHF. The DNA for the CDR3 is TGTGCCAGCAGCCAGGACAATAGCAATCAGCCCCAGCATTTT.

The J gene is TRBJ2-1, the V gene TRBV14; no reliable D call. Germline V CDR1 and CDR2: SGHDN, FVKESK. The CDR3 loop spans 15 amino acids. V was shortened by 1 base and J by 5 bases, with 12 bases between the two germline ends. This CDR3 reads CASSQVFREDNEQFF. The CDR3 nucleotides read TGTGCCAGCAGCCAAGTTTTCCGAGAAGACAATGAGCAGTTCTTC.

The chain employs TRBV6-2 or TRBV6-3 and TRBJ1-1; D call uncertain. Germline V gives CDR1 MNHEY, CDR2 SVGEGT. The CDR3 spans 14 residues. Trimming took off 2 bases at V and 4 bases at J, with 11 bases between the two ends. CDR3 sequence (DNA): TGTGCCAGCAGTTACGGGGAGGGTGGCACTGAAGCTTTCTTT. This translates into CASSYGEGGTEAFF.